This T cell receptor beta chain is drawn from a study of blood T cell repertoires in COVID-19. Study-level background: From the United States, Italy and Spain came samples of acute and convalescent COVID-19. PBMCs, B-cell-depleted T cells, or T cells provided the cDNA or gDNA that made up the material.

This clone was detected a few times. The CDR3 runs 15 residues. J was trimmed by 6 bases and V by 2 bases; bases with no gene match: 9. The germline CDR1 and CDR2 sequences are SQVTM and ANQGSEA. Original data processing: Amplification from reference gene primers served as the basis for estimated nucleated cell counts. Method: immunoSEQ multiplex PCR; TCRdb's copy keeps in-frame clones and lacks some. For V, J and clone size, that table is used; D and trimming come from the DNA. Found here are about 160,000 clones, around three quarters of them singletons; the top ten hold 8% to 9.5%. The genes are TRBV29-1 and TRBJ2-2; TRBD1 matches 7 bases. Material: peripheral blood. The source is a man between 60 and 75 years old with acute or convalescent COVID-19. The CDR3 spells CSVETPTGTAGELFF. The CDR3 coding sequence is TGCAGCGTTGAAACGCCGACAGGGACAGCCGGGGAGCTGTTTTTT.